Listed below are T cell receptor beta chains from one sample, sequenced in a study of blood T cell repertoires in COVID-19. Sequencing was performed with immunoSEQ multiplex PCR; in TCRdb, only in-frame clones are kept and a portion is missing. The sample lists 190,000 or so clones, approximately 88% occurring once. Specimen: PBMCs or T cells enriched from blood (not recorded which). The receptors here all came from a man younger than 35 with acute COVID-19. Each CDR3 is given with its conserved first and last residue. The D gene is left open where the match is weak. Only part of the rows carry a size: once, few, many, or a class if the clone is expanded.

NA	NA	TRBV9	TRBJ1-6	TGTGCCAGCAGCGTAGGAGGCTTGAGCTCCTATAATTCACCCCTCCACTTT	CASSVGGLSSYNSPLHF
NA	NA	TRBV2	TRBJ2-5	TGTGCCAGCAGTCAAAGCGCAGCCCGCCAAGAGACCCAGTACTTC	CASSQSAARQETQYF
NA	TRBD2	TRBV5-4	TRBJ2-3	TGTGCCAGCAGCTTGGGCGCCGGGAGGGGGGCAGATACGCAGTATTTT	CASSLGAGRGADTQYF
few	TRBD2	TRBV4-3	TRBJ2-7	TGCGCCAGCAGCCAAGATAGGACTAGCGGCCCCTACGAGCAGTACTTC	CASSQDRTSGPYEQYF
NA	NA	TRBV28	TRBJ2-7	TGTGCCAGCAGCCTCCCCCTACAGGGTTACGAGCAGTACTTC	CASSLPLQGYEQYF
NA	NA	TRBV5-1	TRBJ1-5	TGCGCCAGCAGCCTTGACGGGAACAATCAGCCCCAGCATTTT	CASSLDGNNQPQHF
NA	NA	TRBV10-2	TRBJ1-2	TGCGCCATCATGGACACAGACTATGGCTACACCTTC	CAIMDTDYGYTF
NA	NA	TRBV2	TRBJ1-3	TGTGCCAGCGGAGACGGCTACTCTGGAAACACCATATATTTT	CASGDGYSGNTIYF
NA	TRBD1	TRBV19	TRBJ1-4	TGTGCCAGTGCGATCCGGGACAGGGCCGAAAAACTGTTTTTT	CASAIRDRAEKLFF
NA	NA	TRBV9	TRBJ1-3	TGTGCCAGCAGCGTAGAAGGAGCAGGGGTATCTGGAAACACCATATATTTT	CASSVEGAGVSGNTIYF
few	NA	TRBV21-1	TRBJ2-2	TGTGCCAGCAGCAAAGAGACTGCGGTTCACCTAGCGGGAGTGAGAAACGCTAACACCGGGGAGCTGTTTTTT	CASSKETAVHLAGVRNANTGELFF
few	TRBD1	TRBV27	TRBJ1-2	TGTGCCAGCAGTCTGACAGGGCCCTATGGCTACACCTTC	CASSLTGPYGYTF
NA	NA	TRBV13	TRBJ2-1	TGTGCCAGCAGCCATCGCCTTGGACAAGGGGTGCAGTTCTTC	CASSHRLGQGVQFF
NA	TRBD1	TRBV7-9	TRBJ1-2	TGTGCCAGCAGCTCTATGGACAGGGGGCTTGCTGGCTACACCTTC	CASSSMDRGLAGYTF
NA	NA	TRBV2	TRBJ1-5	TGTGCCAGCAACGGGATGAGTGGGAGCAATCAGCCCCAGCATTTT	CASNGMSGSNQPQHF
NA	NA	TRBV5-1	TRBJ2-7	TGCGCCAGCAGCTTGGTATTTTATTCGGCGGTCTACGGGCAGTACTTC	CASSLVFYSAVYGQYF
NA	TRBD1	TRBV5-4	TRBJ2-4	TGTGCCAGCAGCCCCGGGACAGAAAACATTCAGTACTTC	CASSPGTENIQYF
NA	TRBD2	TRBV25-1	TRBJ2-1	TGTGCCAGCAGTGAATCTCAGCGGGAGGTCTCGGGGAATGAGCAGTTCTTC	CASSESQREVSGNEQFF
NA	TRBD2	TRBV4-3	TRBJ2-7	TGCGCCAGCAGCCAGGCTAGCGGGGGAGCTTACGAGCAGTACTTC	CASSQASGGAYEQYF
NA	NA	TRBV23-1	TRBJ1-1	TGCGCCAGCGTAACTTGGAACACTGAAGCTTTCTTT	CASVTWNTEAFF
NA	NA	TRBV9	TRBJ2-2	TGTGCCAGCAGCCCCAGGGGTTCAACGCCCGGGGAGCTGTTTTTT	CASSPRGSTPGELFF